The 10 T cell receptor beta chains in this list originate from one sample, sequenced in a study of cytomegalovirus exposure and HLA in healthy donors. PCR amplification relied on 60 Vbeta primers (plus 13 Jbeta primers). Repertoires were generated with immunoSEQ multiplex PCR, while TCRdb's copy carries only in-frame clones and drops some. The table has 120,000 or so clones, about 80% seen once. Sequenced material: PBMCs. Receptor source: a human donor in good health.

The V call is TRBV7-9, the J call TRBJ2-1; perhaps TRBD1 as D (5 bases). The CDR3 spans 14 residues. Trimming stripped 1 base from V and 10 bases from J, with 14 bases between. Germline CDR1 and CDR2: SEHNR and FQNEAQ (reference sequence). CDR3 region: CASSLEDIPWEQFF. Written as DNA, the CDR3 is TGTGCCAGCAGCTTAGAGGACATCCCATGGGAGCAGTTCTTC.

V gene TRBV5-5 combines with J gene TRBJ1-2; D unclear. V lost 4 bases and J lost 4, with 14 bases in between. The germline gives CDR1 SGHKS, CDR2 YYEKEE (reference sequence). CDR3 length: 14 residues. Here the CDR3 DNA reads TGTGCCAGCAGCCAGGCGGGGTGGACCTATGGCTACACCTTC. The encoded protein is CASSQAGWTYGYTF.

The V call is TRBV7-2, the J call TRBJ1-4; no firm D call. CDR1 and CDR2 from the germline V gene are SGHTA and FQGNSA. The CDR3 extends over 12 amino acids. V was shortened by 5 bases and J by 5 bases, with 6 bases between the two germline ends. The CDR3 DNA reads as TGTGCCAGCAGCCCCCAGAATGAAAAACTGTTTTTT. Its translation: CASSPQNEKLFF.

The V and J genes are TRBV5-1 and TRBJ2-5, with 8 bases aligning to TRBD2. Losses at the gene ends were 4 bases for V and 1 base for J; bases not matched to a gene: 6. Germline V gene data show CDR1 as SGHRS and CDR2 as YFSETQ. This CDR3 comprises 15 residues. CDR3 region: CASSTYTSGQETQYF. DNA for the CDR3: TGCGCCAGCAGCACCTATACTAGCGGCCAAGAGACCCAGTACTTC.

This sequence joins TRBV7-9 and TRBJ2-7; tentatively, D is TRBD1 (5 bases). Trimming cost V 5 bases and J 3 bases, with 11 bases left between them. Germline assignment: CDR1 SEHNR and CDR2 FQNEAQ (reference sequence). The CDR3 length is 13 residues. The CDR3 reads CASSPLDSYEQYF. The CDR3 nucleotides read TGTGCCAGCAGCCCGTTAGACAGCTACGAGCAGTACTTC.

The chain joins TRBV9 to TRBJ2-1; 7 bases map to TRBD2. V lost 1 base and J lost 3; bases outside the gene matches: 7. CDR1 is SGDLS, CDR2 YYNGEE, per germline. The CDR3 is made up of 16 amino acids. CDR3: CASSVSGGDYYNEQFF. Here the CDR3 DNA reads TGTGCCAGCAGCGTATCCGGCGGGGACTACTACAATGAGCAGTTCTTC.

V and J are TRBV7-6 and TRBJ1-6; a possible D gene is TRBD1 (5 bases). The CDR3 is 17 residues long. V gave up 0 bases and J gave up 9 bases, with 18 bases separating them. Germline V gene data show CDR1 as SGHVS and CDR2 as FNYEAQ. Here the CDR3 reads CASSLAVGGPGVSPLHF. The CDR3 region has the DNA TGTGCCAGCAGCTTAGCCGTCGGGGGACCTGGAGTTTCACCCCTCCACTTT. The full variable domain, in which reference TRBV7-6 and TRBJ1-6 provide the parts outside the CDR3, is GAGVSQSPRYKVTKRGQDVALRCDPISGHVSLYWYRQALGQGPEFLTYFNYEAQQDKSGLPNDRFSAERPEGSISTLTIQRTEQRDSAMYRCASSLAVGGPGVSPLHFGNGTRLTVT.

V and J are TRBV9 and TRBJ2-5; 13 bases align to TRBD2. J gave up 0 bases and V 3 bases, and 2 bases lay outside the gene matches. The CDR3 consists of 16 residues. Germline V gene lookup returns CDR1 SGDLS and CDR2 YYNGEE. In DNA, the CDR3 is TGTGCCAGCAGCGCCACTAGCGGGGGGGACCAAGAGACCCAGTACTTC. It translates to CASSATSGGDQETQYF. The full variable domain, completed using reference TRBV9 and TRBJ2-5, is DSGVTQTPKHLITATGQRVTLRCSPRSGDLSVYWYQQSLDQGLQFLIQYYNGEERAKGNILERFSAQQFPDLHSELNLSSLELGDSALYFCASSATSGGDQETQYFGPGTRLLVL.

The rearrangement links TRBV14 to TRBJ2-1; D is ambiguous. The germline gives CDR1 SGHDN, CDR2 FVKESK. The CDR3 is 13 residues long. V dropped 0 bases and J dropped 7 bases, with 7 bases sitting between them. CDR3 loop: CASSQDPVNEQFF. In nucleotides, the CDR3 is TGTGCCAGCAGCCAAGATCCGGTGAATGAGCAGTTCTTC.

The chain uses TRBV19 and TRBJ1-1, with D perhaps TRBD1 (6 bases). Deletions cut 7 bases from V and 6 bases from J, with 30 bases between. The CDR3 has 18 residues. Germline assignment: CDR1 LNHDA and CDR2 SQIVND (reference sequence). DNA of the CDR3: TGTGCCAGTAATCCAAGGACGGGACTTACCTTGGGGGGGCCTGAAGCTTTCTTT. Translated, it gives CASNPRTGLTLGGPEAFF.